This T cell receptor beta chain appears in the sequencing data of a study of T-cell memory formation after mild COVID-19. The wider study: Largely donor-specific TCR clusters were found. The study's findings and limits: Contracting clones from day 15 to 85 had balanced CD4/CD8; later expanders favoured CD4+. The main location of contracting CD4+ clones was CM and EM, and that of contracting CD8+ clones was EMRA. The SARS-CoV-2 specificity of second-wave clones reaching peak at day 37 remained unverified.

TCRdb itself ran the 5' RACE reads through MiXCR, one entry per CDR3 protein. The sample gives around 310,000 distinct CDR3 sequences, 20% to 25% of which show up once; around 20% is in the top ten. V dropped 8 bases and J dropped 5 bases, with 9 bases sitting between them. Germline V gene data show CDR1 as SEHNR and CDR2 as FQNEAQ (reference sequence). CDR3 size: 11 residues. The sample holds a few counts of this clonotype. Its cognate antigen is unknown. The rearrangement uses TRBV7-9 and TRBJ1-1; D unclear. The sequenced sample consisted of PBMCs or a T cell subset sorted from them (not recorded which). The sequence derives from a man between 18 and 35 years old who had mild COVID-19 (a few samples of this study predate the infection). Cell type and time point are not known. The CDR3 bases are TGTGCCAGCGCGTTCCGTACTGAAGCTTTCTTT. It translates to CASAFRTEAFF.